These 32 T cell receptor beta chains share one sample of origin, sequenced in a study of blood T cell repertoires in COVID-19. Assay: immunoSEQ multiplex PCR; the TCRdb copy retains only in-frame clones and omits some. The table records about 330,000 clones, less than 90% of them present only once. The sequenced sample consisted of PBMCs or T cells enriched from blood (not recorded which). These receptors all stem from a woman in her twenties or thirties who had recovered from COVID-19.

This clone was observed once. The chain is built from TRBV28 and TRBJ1-2, with no clear D. Trimming took off 5 bases at V and 5 bases at J, with 9 bases between the two ends. This CDR3 contains 12 residues. Germline V gene sequence: CDR1 MDHEN, CDR2 SYDVKM. This CDR3 is CASSIRGYGYTF. CDR3 DNA sequence: TGTGCCAGCAGTATACGGGGTTATGGCTACACCTTC.

The chain recombines TRBV7-9 with TRBJ2-1, with TRBD1 identical over 7 bases. The J segment lost 7 bases and the V segment lost 3 bases, leaving 9 bases of the junction unmatched. This CDR3 spans 15 amino acids. Per the germline V gene, CDR1 is SEHNR and CDR2 is FQNEAQ (reference sequence). DNA of the CDR3: TGTGCCAGCAGCTTTCCTACAGGGGCCAAAAATGAGCAGTTCTTC. Protein: CASSFPTGAKNEQFF.

The chain employs TRBV28 and TRBJ2-1; maybe TRBD2 (5 bases). This CDR3 has 10 amino acids. The V end lost 5 bases, the J end lost 10 bases, and 6 bases lay between the germline ends. Germline V gene lookup returns CDR1 MDHEN and CDR2 SYDVKM. CDR3: CASSGEEQFF. Written as DNA, the CDR3 is TGTGCCAGCAGTGGGGAGGAGCAGTTCTTC.

This clone appeared a few times. The chain is built from TRBV7-8 and TRBJ1-1, with D unclear. CDR3 length equals 13 residues. Germline CDR1 SGHVS, CDR2 FQNEAQ. V gave up 4 bases and J gave up 2 bases, with 8 bases separating them. DNA for the CDR3: TGTGCCAGCAGCTACGACACTAACACTGAAGCTTTCTTT. Its translation: CASSYDTNTEAFF.

A few counts support this clone. The chain is built from TRBV7-2 and TRBJ1-2; 7 nucleotides match TRBD1. This CDR3 comprises 13 residues. From germline, CDR1 is SGHTA and CDR2 FQGNSA. V trimming: 5 bases; J trimming: 8 bases; junction bases outside the gene matches: 8. The DNA of the CDR3 is TGTGCCAGCAGCCCAACAGGGGTAGAGGGCTACACCTTC. The encoded protein is CASSPTGVEGYTF.

This chain uses TRBV27 with TRBJ1-1; D perhaps matches TRBD1 (5 bases). CDR3 length: 21 amino acids. V shed 4 bases and J shed 2 bases, with 32 bases lying between them. Germline V gives CDR1 MNHEY, CDR2 SMNVEV (reference sequence). CDR3: CASSSTMVRQTEQLLNTEAFF. The CDR3 DNA follows: TGTGCCAGCAGTTCGACGATGGTGCGACAGACCGAACAGCTATTAAACACTGAAGCTTTCTTT.

Worth noting for this clone: At one end, the junction sequence differs from germline, possibly due to a read error. CDR3 DNA: TGTGCTAGTGGTGTGGTGAGTGCGAAGACCCAGTACTTC. The encoded protein is CASGVVSAKTQYF. The genes are TRBV12-5 and TRBJ2-5; D uncertain. CDR1 and CDR2 (germline): LGHNT, FRNRAP. This CDR3 comprises 13 residues. The full variable domain, with the rest looked up from reference TRBV12-5 and TRBJ2-5, is DARVTQTPRHKVTEMGQEVTMRCQPILGHNTVFWYRQTMMQGLELLAYFRNRAPLDDSGMPKDRFSAEMPDATLATLKIQPSEPRDSAVYFCASGVVSAKTQYFGPGTRLLVL.

The chain is built from TRBV6-5 and TRBJ2-7; 7 nucleotides match TRBD2. CDR3 length equals 13 residues. V gave up 2 bases and J gave up 3 bases; unmatched junction bases: 1. The germline gives CDR1 MNHEY, CDR2 SVGAGI. In nucleotides, the CDR3 is TGTGCCAGCAGTTACGCGGGGGTCTACGAGCAGTACTTC. Translation gives CASSYAGVYEQYF.

The chain links TRBV28 to TRBJ1-5; 8 bases align to TRBD1. Germline V gives CDR1 MDHEN, CDR2 SYDVKM. The length of the CDR3 is 18 residues. With V trimmed by 5 bases and J by 0 bases, 12 bases remained unmatched. CDR3 coding DNA: TGTGCCAGCAGTCCCGTGCGCCAGACAGGGGTTAGCAATCAGCCCCAGCATTTT. It is translated as CASSPVRQTGVSNQPQHF.

The rearrangement links TRBV9 to TRBJ2-1; D is perhaps TRBD2 (6 bases). Germline V lookup: CDR1 SGDLS, CDR2 YYNGEE. The CDR3 has 15 amino acids. The V end was cut by 6 bases, the J end by 2 bases, with 15 bases between. The CDR3 region has the DNA TGTGCCAGCACCGGCGGGGCTGGGACCTACAATGAGCAGTTCTTC. It encodes CASTGGAGTYNEQFF.

The genes are TRBV10-2 and TRBJ2-3, with no clear D. Between the trimmed V and J ends, which lost 5 bases and 5 bases, there was a span of 17 bases. This CDR3 has 15 residues. Germline values: CDR1 WSHSY, CDR2 SAAADI. This chain's CDR3 is CASSMSTDTQDTQYF. In DNA, the CDR3 is TGCGCCAGCAGTATGAGCACAGATACGCAAGATACGCAGTATTTT.

The chain recombines TRBV19 with TRBJ1-2; 7 positions match TRBD1. With 5 bases clipped from V and 3 bases from J, the junction kept 6 bases outside the gene matches. Germline V gives CDR1 LNHDA, CDR2 SQIVND (reference sequence). The CDR3 consists of 14 residues. The CDR3, as DNA: TGTGCCAGTAGTCCCCAACAGGGGCACTATGGCTACACCTTC. This sequence encodes CASSPQQGHYGYTF.

The genes are TRBV29-1 and TRBJ2-3, with 8 positions matching TRBD2. Germline CDR1 is SQVTM and CDR2 is ANQGSEA. The length of the CDR3 is 16 residues. V was clipped by 7 bases and J by 1 base; unmatched bases: 13. The CDR3 DNA reads as TGCAGCGCCGGGGGGGCTGTTTCGGGTCGCACAGATACGCAGTATTTT. Translated, it gives CSAGGAVSGRTDTQYF.

This chain uses TRBV29-1 with TRBJ2-5, with a weak D call TRBD1 (5 bases). The V gene lost 3 bases and the J gene lost 1 base, with 9 bases spanning the gap. This CDR3 region has 13 residues. CDR1 and CDR2 (germline): SQVTM, ANQGSEA. The CDR3 reads CSVEGRAQETQYF. The CDR3 coding sequence is TGCAGCGTTGAGGGCAGGGCCCAAGAGACCCAGTACTTC.

The chain has TRBV9 and TRBJ2-1, with a possible D match to TRBD2 (5 bases). Trimming removed 4 bases at V and 7 bases at J, with 15 bases between. Germline assignment: CDR1 SGDLS and CDR2 YYNGEE. There are 14 residues in the CDR3. CDR3 nucleotide sequence: TGTGCCAGCAGCCCCCCCGGGCGGAGGAATGAGCAGTTCTTC. Its protein is CASSPPGRRNEQFF.

The rearrangement uses TRBV3-1 (or the pseudogene TRBV3-2) and TRBJ1-4; D ambiguous. Trimming took 1 base from V and 0 from J, leaving 9 bases between them. CDR1 LGHDT and CDR2 YNNKEL come from the germline V gene (reference sequence). The length of the CDR3 is 16 residues. The CDR3 is CASSQGNSATNEKLFF. The CDR3 DNA follows: TGTGCCAGCAGCCAAGGCAACTCCGCAACTAATGAAAAACTGTTTTTT.

This chain uses TRBV7-9 with TRBJ1-2; TRBD1 agrees at 8 bases. Germline V gene data show CDR1 as SEHNR and CDR2 as FQNEAQ (reference sequence). This CDR3 region has 14 residues. V dropped 6 bases and J dropped 4; count of bases not matched to a gene: 7. CDR3 DNA: TGTGCCAGCAGTCCCGACAGGGGCGGCTATGGCTACACCTTC. It encodes CASSPDRGGYGYTF.

This sequence joins TRBV19 and TRBJ1-2; the D is unclear. The CDR3 has 14 amino acids. V lost 3 bases to trimming and J lost 2 bases, with 10 bases between them. Germline values: CDR1 LNHDA, CDR2 SQIVND (reference sequence). The CDR3 coding sequence is TGTGCCAGTAGTATTCGGACGGGGAACTATGGCTACACCTTC. It is translated as CASSIRTGNYGYTF.

The chain carries TRBV2 and TRBJ2-3; a possible D gene is TRBD1 (5 bases). The CDR3 has 16 residues. V lost 1 base, J lost 4 bases, and 15 bases lay in between. Germline V gene lookup returns CDR1 SNHLY and CDR2 FYNNEI. CDR3 region: CASSEGKVRDSDTQYF. CDR3 bases: TGTGCCAGCAGTGAAGGGAAGGTCAGGGATTCAGATACGCAGTATTTT.

There are a few counts of this clone. The chain combines TRBV3-1 (or the pseudogene TRBV3-2) with TRBJ2-7; weak D call: TRBD1 (6 bases). Germline V gives CDR1 LGHDT, CDR2 YNNKEL (reference sequence). V gave up 4 bases and J gave up 6 bases, with 16 bases separating them. The CDR3 has 14 amino acids. CDR3 DNA: TGTGCCAGCAGCCTAGGGCAGGGGAGCATCGAGCAGTACTTC. Translation: CASSLGQGSIEQYF.

This chain connects TRBV3-1 (or the pseudogene TRBV3-2) to TRBJ2-2; TRBD1 is a possible D gene (7 bases). V lost 2 bases, J lost 4 bases, and 17 bases lay in between. The V gene's germline CDR1 is LGHDT and CDR2 YNNKEL (reference sequence). The CDR3 loop spans 17 amino acids. CDR3 amino acids: CASSQIIGRGATGELFF. In DNA, the CDR3 is TGTGCCAGCAGCCAAATAATCGGCAGGGGGGCCACCGGGGAGCTGTTTTTT.

This clone was observed a single time. This chain uses TRBV28 with TRBJ1-6, with TRBD1 identical over 9 bases. With V trimmed by 2 bases and J by 8 bases, 7 bases remained unmatched. Germline V gene sequence: CDR1 MDHEN, CDR2 SYDVKM. The CDR3 spans 16 residues. CDR3 DNA sequence: TGTGCCAGCAGTTTACCCCCCGGGACAGGGCATTCACCCCTCCACTTT. This translates into CASSLPPGTGHSPLHF.

This clone was seen only once. The chain is built from TRBV2 and TRBJ1-3; TRBD1 aligns across 9 bases. V lost 5 bases and J lost 4; bases outside the gene matches: 6. Germline V gene lookup returns CDR1 SNHLY and CDR2 FYNNEI. The CDR3 length is 15 residues. The CDR3 nucleotides read TGTGCCAGCAGTAGACGGACAGGGGCCGGAAACACCATATATTTT. It translates to CASSRRTGAGNTIYF.

This chain links TRBV30 with TRBJ2-7, with D unclear. Looked up from germline, CDR1 is GTSNPN and CDR2 is SVGIG (reference sequence). The CDR3 loop spans 17 amino acids. Trimming pared 3 bases from V and 0 bases from J, leaving 21 bases between. This CDR3 reads CAWSLPARQEFSYEQYF. In DNA, the CDR3 is TGTGCCTGGAGCCTCCCGGCGAGGCAAGAATTCTCCTACGAGCAGTACTTC.

V is TRBV2 and J is TRBJ1-4, with TRBD1 as a possible D gene (6 bases). V lost 10 bases and J 8 bases, leaving 20 bases between the germline ends. The CDR3 consists of 14 residues. Germline V lookup: CDR1 SNHLY, CDR2 FYNNEI. The CDR3 reads CATRTGRVGEKLFF. CDR3 bases: TGTGCCACCCGCACAGGGAGGGTCGGGGAAAAACTGTTTTTT.

V is TRBV28 and J is TRBJ1-5; D is possibly TRBD1 (6 bases). CDR3 length: 16 amino acids. Trimming removed 5 bases at V and 2 bases at J, with 16 bases between. Per the germline V gene, CDR1 is MDHEN and CDR2 is SYDVKM. The CDR3: CASSPPGALGNQPQHF. The CDR3 region has the DNA TGTGCCAGCAGTCCCCCAGGGGCCCTTGGCAATCAGCCCCAGCATTTT.

The V and J genes are TRBV5-1 and TRBJ2-1, with TRBD1 matching over 8 bases. Germline V gene lookup returns CDR1 SGHRS and CDR2 YFSETQ. Trimming removed 1 base from V and 9 bases from J; junction bases left unmatched: 9. The CDR3 extends over 15 amino acids. The CDR3 loop reads CASSLSQLDRGEQFF. CDR3 DNA: TGCGCCAGCAGCTTGAGCCAACTTGACAGGGGTGAGCAGTTCTTC.

J is TRBJ2-5 and V is TRBV7-2, with D hard to call. In germline, CDR1 is SGHTA, CDR2 FQGNSA. CDR3 length: 14 residues. The V gene lost 3 bases and the J gene lost 5 bases, with 13 bases spanning the gap. CDR3 sequence: CASSFALTVETQYF. CDR3 sequence (DNA): TGTGCCAGCAGCTTCGCGTTAACTGTGGAGACCCAGTACTTC.

V and J are TRBV28 and TRBJ1-2; possible D gene TRBD1, 5 bases. Trimming cost V 6 bases and J 4 bases, with 18 bases left between them. The CDR3 has 15 amino acids. Germline V gene lookup returns CDR1 MDHEN and CDR2 SYDVKM. The CDR3 here is CASSRGSLGGYGYTF. The CDR3 DNA follows: TGTGCCAGCAGCCGCGGGTCCTTGGGGGGCTATGGCTACACCTTC.

The chain has TRBV7-2 and TRBJ1-6; possibly TRBD1 for D (5 bases). V was clipped by 2 bases and J by 2 bases, with 10 bases between them. Looked up from germline, CDR1 is SGHTA and CDR2 is FQGNSA. The CDR3 sequence is 16 residues long. For the CDR3, the DNA is TGTGCCAGCAGCTTAAGGGGAAGCGCCTATAATTCACCCCTCCACTTT. Residues: CASSLRGSAYNSPLHF.

This clone has only one observation. The V gene is TRBV7-8, the J gene TRBJ2-1; a possible D gene is TRBD1 (6 bases). CDR3 length: 13 residues. Germline loops: CDR1 SGHVS, CDR2 FQNEAQ. V lost 7 bases and J lost 10, with 17 bases in between. The CDR3 spells CASTRIRGHEQFF. CDR3 in DNA: TGTGCCAGCACCAGAATCCGGGGACACGAGCAGTTCTTC.

The chain has TRBV28 and TRBJ2-5; no definite D call. CDR3 length: 13 residues. V lost 7 bases to trimming and J lost 0 bases, with 9 bases between them. Germline V lookup: CDR1 MDHEN, CDR2 SYDVKM. The CDR3 loop reads CASKQQYQETQYF. The CDR3 nucleotides read TGTGCCAGCAAACAGCAGTACCAAGAGACCCAGTACTTC.